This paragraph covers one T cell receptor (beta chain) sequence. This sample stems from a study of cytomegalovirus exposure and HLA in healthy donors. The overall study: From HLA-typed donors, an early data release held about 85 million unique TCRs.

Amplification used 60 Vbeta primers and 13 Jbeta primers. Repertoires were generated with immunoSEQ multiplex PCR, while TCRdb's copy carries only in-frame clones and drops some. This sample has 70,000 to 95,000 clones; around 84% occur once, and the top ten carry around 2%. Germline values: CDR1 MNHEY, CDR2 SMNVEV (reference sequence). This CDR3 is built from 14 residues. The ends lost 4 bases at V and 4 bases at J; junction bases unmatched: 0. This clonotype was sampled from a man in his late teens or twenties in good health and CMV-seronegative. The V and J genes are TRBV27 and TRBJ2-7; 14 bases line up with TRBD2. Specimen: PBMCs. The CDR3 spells CASSWTSGGYEQYF. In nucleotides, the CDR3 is TGTGCCAGCAGTTGGACTAGCGGGGGGTACGAGCAGTACTTC.